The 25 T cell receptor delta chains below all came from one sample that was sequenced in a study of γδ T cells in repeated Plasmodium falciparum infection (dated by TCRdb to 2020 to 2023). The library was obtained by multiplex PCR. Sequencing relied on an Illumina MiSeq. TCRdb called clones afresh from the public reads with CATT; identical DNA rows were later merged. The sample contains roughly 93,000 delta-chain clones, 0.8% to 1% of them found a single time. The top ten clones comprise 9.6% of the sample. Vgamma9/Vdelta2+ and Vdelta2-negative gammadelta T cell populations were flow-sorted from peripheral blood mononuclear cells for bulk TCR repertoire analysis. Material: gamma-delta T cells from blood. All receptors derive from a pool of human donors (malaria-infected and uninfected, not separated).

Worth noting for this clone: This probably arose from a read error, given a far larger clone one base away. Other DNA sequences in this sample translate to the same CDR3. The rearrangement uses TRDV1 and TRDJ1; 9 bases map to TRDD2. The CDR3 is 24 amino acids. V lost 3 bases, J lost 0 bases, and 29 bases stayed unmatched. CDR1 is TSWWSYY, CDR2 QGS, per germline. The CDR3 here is CALGEQGLPTLWDATGDNTDKLIF. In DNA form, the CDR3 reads TGTGCTCTTGGGGAGCAGGGCCTTCCTACGCTCTGGGATGCTACTGGGGACAACACCGATAAACTCATCTTT.

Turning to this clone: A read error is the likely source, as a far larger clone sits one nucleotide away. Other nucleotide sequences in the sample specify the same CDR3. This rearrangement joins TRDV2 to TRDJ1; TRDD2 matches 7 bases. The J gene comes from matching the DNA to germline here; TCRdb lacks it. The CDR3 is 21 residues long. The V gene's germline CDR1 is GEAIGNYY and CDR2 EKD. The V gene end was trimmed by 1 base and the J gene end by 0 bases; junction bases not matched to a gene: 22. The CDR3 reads CACDTVSYAEGRPSYTDKLIF. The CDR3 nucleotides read TGTGCCTGTGACACAGTTTCCTACGCTGAGGGGCGGCCCTCATACACCGATAAACTCATCTTT.

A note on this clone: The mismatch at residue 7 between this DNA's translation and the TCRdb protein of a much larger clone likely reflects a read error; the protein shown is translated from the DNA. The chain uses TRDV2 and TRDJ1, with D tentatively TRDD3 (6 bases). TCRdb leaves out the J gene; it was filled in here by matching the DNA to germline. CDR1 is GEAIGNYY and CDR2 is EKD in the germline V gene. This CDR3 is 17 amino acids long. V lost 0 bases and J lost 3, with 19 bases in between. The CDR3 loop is CACDTVRGTSKADKLIF. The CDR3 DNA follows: TGTGCCTGTGACACCGTCAGGGGGACTAGTAAGGCCGATAAACTCATCTTT.

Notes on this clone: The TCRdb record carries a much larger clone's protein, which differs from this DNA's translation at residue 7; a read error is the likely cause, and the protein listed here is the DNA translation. The CDR3: CACDGLPGGYRDKLIF. CDR3 nucleotides: TGTGCCTGTGACGGCCTGCCGGGAGGATACCGCGATAAACTCATCTTT. The V and J genes are TRDV2 and TRDJ1; maybe TRDD3 (6 bases). Here the J gene was assigned by germline matching of the DNA, as TCRdb has none. The germline gives CDR1 GEAIGNYY, CDR2 EKD. V lost 3 bases and J 4 bases, leaving 20 bases between the germline ends. The CDR3 loop spans 16 amino acids.

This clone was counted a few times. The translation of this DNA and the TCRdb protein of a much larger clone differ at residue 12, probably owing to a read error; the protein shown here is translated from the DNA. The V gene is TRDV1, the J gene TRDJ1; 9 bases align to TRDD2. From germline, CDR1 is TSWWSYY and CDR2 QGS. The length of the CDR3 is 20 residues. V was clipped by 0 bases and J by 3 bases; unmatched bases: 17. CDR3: CALGELLTSFLPGSPDKLIF. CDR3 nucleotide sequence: TGTGCTCTTGGGGAACTCCTTACCTCCTTCCTACCTGGGAGCCCCGATAAACTCATCTTT.

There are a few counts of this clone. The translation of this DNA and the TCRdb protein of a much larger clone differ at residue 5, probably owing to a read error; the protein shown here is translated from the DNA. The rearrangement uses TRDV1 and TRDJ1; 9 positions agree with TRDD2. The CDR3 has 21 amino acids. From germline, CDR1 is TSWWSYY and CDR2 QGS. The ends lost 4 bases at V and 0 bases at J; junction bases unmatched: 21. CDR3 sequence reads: CALGGLTFLLMGGAYTDKLIF. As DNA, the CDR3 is TGTGCTCTTGGGGGACTCACCTTCCTACTAATGGGGGGAGCCTACACCGATAAACTCATCTTT.

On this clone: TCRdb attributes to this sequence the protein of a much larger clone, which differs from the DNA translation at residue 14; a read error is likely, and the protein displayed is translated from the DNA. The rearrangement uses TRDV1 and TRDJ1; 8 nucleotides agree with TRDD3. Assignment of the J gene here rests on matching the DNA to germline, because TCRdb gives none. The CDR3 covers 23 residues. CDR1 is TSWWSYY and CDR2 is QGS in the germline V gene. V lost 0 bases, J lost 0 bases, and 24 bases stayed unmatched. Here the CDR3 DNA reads TGTGCTCTTGGGGAACTTCCCTACGGCTGGGGGAAGCGGCCCTATCGAAACACCGATAAACTCATCTTT. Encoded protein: CALGELPYGWGKRPYRNTDKLIF.

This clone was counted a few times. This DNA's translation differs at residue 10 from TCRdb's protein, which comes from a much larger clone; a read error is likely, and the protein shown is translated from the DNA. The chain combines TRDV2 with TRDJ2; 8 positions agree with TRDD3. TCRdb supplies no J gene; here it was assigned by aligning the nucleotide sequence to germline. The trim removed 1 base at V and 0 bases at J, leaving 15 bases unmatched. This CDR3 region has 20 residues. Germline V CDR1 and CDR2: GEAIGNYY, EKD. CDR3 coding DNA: TGTGCCTGTGACACTCTGGGGGAACTCCCCTCGGACGCTTTGACAGCACAACTCTTCTTT. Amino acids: CACDTLGELPSDALTAQLFF.

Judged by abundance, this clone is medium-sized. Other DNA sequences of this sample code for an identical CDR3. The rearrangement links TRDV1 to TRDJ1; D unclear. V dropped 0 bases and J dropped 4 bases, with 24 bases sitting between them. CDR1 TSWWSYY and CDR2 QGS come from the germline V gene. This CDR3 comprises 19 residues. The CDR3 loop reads CALGELGKWWASRDDKLIF. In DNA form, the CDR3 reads TGTGCTCTTGGGGAACTGGGAAAATGGTGGGCCTCCCGGGACGATAAACTCATCTTT.

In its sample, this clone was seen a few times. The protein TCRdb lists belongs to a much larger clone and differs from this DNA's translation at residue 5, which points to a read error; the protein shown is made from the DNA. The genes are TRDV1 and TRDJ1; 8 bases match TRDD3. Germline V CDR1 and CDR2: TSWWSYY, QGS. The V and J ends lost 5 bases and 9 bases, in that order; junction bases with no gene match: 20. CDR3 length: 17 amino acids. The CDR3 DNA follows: TGTGCTCTTGGGTATCATTCTTGTTACTGGGGGGTCCGGCAACTCATCTTT. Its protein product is CALGYHSCYWGVRQLIF.

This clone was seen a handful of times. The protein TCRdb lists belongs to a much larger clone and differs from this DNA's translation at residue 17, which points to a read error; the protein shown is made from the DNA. As DNA, the CDR3 is TGTGCCTGTGACACGATCCCCCTGGGGATACGGCCGGGCACCGATAAACACATCTTT. This encodes CACDTIPLGIRPGTDKHIF. No call exists for the J gene, whereas the V gene is TRDV2; the listed D gene, TRDD3, was not tested against the DNA. The CDR3 is 19 amino acids. The germline CDR1 and CDR2 sequences are GEAIGNYY and EKD.

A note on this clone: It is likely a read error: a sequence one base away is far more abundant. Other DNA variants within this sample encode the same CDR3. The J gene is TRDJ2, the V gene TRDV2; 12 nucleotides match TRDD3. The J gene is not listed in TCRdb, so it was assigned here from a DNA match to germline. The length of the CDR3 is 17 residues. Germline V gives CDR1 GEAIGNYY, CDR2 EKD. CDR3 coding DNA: TGTGCCTGTGACGTACTGGGGGATACTGGATTGACGGCACAACTCTTCTTT. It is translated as CACDVLGDTGLTAQLFF.

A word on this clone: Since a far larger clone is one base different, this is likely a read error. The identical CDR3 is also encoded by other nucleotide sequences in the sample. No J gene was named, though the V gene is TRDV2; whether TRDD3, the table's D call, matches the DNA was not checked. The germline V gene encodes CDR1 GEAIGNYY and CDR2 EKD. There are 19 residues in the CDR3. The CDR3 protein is CACDPRFLHGVPYTDKLIF. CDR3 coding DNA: TGTGCCTGTGACCCGCGCTTCCTACACGGGGTTCCGTACACCGATAAACTTATCTTT.

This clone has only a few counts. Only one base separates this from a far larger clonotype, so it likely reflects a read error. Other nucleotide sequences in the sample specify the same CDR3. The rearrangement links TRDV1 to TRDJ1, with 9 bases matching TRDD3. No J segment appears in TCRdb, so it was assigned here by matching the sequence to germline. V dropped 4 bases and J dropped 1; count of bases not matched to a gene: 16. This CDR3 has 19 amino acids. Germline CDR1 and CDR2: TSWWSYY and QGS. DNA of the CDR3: TGTGCTCTTGGGGCCCCCGGGCTGGGGGGGATACCGATCACCGATAAACTCATCTTT. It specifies CALGAPGLGGIPITDKLIF.

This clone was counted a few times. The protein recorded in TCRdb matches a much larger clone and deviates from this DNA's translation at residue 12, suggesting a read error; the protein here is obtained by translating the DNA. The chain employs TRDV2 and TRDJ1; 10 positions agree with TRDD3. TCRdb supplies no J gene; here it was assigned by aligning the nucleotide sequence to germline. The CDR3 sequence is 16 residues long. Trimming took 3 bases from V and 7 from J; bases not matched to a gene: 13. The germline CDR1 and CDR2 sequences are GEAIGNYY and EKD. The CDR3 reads CACDAFRGGYSPKLIF. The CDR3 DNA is TGTGCCTGTGACGCTTTCCGTGGGGGATACTCCCCTAAACTCATCTTT.

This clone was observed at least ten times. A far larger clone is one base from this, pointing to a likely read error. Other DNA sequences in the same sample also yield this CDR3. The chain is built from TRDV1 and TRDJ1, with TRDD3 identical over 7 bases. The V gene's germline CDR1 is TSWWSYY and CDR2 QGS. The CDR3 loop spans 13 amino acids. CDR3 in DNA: TGTGCCCTTGGGGAACACTGGGGCCTTAAACTCATCTTT. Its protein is CALGEHWGLKLIF.

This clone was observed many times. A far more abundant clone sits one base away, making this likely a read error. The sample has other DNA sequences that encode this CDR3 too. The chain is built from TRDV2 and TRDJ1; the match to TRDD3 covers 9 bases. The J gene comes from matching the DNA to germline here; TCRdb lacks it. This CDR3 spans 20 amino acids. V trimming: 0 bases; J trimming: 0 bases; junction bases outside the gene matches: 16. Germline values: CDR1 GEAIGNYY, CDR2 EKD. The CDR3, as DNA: TGTGCCTGTGACACCAATTTTCCGGGGGATACAACTCCGTACACCGATAAACTCATCTTT. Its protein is CACDTNFPGDTTPYTDKLIF.

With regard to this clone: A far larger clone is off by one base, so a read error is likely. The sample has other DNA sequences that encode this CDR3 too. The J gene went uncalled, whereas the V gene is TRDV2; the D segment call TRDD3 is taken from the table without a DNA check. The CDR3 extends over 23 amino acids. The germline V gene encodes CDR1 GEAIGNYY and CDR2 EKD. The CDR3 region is CACDTAPARGVGDTTYLPGKLIF. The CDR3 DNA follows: TGTGCCTGTGACACCGCCCCGGCACGTGGAGTGGGGGATACGACCTACCTACCTGGTAAACTCATCTTC.

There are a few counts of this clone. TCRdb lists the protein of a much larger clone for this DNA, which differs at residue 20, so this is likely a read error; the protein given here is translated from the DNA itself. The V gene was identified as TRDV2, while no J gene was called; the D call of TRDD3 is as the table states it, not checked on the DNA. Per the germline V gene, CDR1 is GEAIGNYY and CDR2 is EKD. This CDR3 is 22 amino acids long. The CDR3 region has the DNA TGTGCCTGTGACACCGGAGGCCCGGATACTGGGGGACGCGCACCGTACACCGATAAACACATCTTT. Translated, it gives CACDTGGPDTGGRAPYTDKHIF.

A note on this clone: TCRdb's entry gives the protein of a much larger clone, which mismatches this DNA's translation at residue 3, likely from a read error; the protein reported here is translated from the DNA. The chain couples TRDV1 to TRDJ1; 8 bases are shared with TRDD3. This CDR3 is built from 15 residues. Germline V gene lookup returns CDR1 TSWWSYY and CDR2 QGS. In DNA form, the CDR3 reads TGTGCTCCTGGGGAATATTCGGGGATACCCGATAAACTCATCTTT. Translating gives CAPGEYSGIPDKLIF.

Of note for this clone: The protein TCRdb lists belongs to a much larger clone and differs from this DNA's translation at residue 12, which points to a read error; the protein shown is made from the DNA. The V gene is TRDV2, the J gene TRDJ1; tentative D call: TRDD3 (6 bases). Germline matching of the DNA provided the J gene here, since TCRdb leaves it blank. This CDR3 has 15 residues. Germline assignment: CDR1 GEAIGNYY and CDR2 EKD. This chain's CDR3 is CACDILGMANDELIF. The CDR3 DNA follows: TGTGCCTGTGACATTTTGGGGATGGCGAACGATGAACTCATCTTT.

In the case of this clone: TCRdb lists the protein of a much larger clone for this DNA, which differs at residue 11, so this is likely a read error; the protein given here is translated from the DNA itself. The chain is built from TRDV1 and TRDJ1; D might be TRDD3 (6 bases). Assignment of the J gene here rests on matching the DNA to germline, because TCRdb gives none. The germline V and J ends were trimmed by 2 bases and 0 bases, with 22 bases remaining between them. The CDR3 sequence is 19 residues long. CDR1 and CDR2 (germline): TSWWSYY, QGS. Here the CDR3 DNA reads TGTGCTCTTGGGGAAGGCGCTGGGGCCCGGAAAGGGTACACCGATAAACTCATCTTT. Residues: CALGEGAGARKGYTDKLIF.

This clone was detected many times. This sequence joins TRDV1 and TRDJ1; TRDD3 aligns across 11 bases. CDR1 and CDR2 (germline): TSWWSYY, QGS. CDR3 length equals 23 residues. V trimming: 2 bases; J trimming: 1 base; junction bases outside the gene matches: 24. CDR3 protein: CALGEKEPALLGDNIPGTDKLIF. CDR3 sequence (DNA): TGTGCTCTTGGGGAAAAAGAGCCCGCTTTACTGGGGGATAATATCCCGGGCACCGATAAACTCATCTTT.

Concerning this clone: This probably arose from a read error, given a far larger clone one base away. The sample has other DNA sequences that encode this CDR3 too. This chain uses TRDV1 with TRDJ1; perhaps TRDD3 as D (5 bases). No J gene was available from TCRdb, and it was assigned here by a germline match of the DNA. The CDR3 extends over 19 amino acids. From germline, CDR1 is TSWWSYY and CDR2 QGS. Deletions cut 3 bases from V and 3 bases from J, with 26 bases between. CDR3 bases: TGTGCTCTTGGGGAGCCGCCGGGGGTCATCCCCCAGTACGCCGATAAACTCATCTTT. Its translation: CALGEPPGVIPQYADKLIF.

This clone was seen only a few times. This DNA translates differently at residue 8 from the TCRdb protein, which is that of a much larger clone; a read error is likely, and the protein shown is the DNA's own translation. CDR3: CALGEAFLLDGRGGKLIF. The CDR3 DNA reads as TGTGCTCTTGGGGAAGCCTTCCTCCTCGACGGGAGAGGGGGTAAACTCATCTTT. The rearrangement uses TRDV1 and TRDJ1; 7 bases map to TRDD2. TCRdb carries no J gene annotation; the J gene was assigned here by matching the DNA with germline. CDR3 size: 18 residues. CDR1 is TSWWSYY and CDR2 is QGS in the germline V gene. Trimming took 2 bases from V and 7 from J; bases not matched to a gene: 19.